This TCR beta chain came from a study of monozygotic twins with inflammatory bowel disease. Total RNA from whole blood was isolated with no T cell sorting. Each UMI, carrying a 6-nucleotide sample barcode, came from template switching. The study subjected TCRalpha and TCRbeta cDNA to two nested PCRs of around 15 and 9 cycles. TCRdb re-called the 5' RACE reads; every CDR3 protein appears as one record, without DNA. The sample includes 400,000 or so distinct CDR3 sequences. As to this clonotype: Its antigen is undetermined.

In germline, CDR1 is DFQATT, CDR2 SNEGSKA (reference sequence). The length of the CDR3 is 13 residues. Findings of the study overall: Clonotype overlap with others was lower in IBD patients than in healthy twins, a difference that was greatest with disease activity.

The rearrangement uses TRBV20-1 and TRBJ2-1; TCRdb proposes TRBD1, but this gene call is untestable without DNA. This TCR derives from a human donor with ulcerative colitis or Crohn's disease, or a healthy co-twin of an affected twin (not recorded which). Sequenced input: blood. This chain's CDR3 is CSAIRTGGHEQFF.